This T cell receptor beta chain was identified during a study of OX40 agonist ivuxolimab in advanced cancers. Systemic immunosuppression or a history of autoimmune disease excluded patients. Here immunoSEQ multiplex PCR was the method, and the copy in TCRdb shows in-frame clones only, minus some. The table records under 70,000 clones, approximately 90% of them present only once. The CDR3 is 13 residues long. Looked up from germline, CDR1 is SGHDT and CDR2 is YYEEEE. Trimming removed 3 bases from V and 7 bases from J, with 11 bases in between. The clonotype originates from an adult with an advanced solid tumor such as melanoma, head and neck, liver or kidney cancer. The chain employs TRBV5-6 and TRBJ2-1; possible D gene TRBD2, 5 bases. The sample consisted of CD4+ or CD8+ T cells sorted from blood, taken in a trial of the OX40 agonist ivuxolimab. The CDR3 loop reads CASSSGLPNEQFF. CDR3 nucleotide sequence: TGTGCCAGCAGCTCTGGACTTCCAAATGAGCAGTTCTTC.